The next 12 T cell receptor beta chains were all read from a single sample in a study of blood T cell repertoires in COVID-19. The data were produced by immunoSEQ multiplex PCR, yet TCRdb's version contains in-frame clones alone and is incomplete. In the table there are 150,000 to 200,000 clones, about nine tenths of which are singletons. The sample comprised peripheral blood. The source of these receptors is a woman in her twenties or thirties with acute or convalescent COVID-19.

The chain carries TRBV6-5 and TRBJ2-4; D perhaps matches TRBD2 (5 bases). Between the trimmed V and J ends, which lost 4 bases and 0 bases, there was a span of 7 bases. Germline V gene sequence: CDR1 MNHEY, CDR2 SVGAGI. The CDR3 has 14 amino acids. Here the CDR3 reads CASSFREAKNIQYF. Here the CDR3 DNA reads TGTGCCAGCAGTTTTCGGGAAGCCAAAAACATTCAGTACTTC.

The chain carries TRBV6-1 and TRBJ1-5; D not resolved. The CDR3 has 14 amino acids. Germline loops: CDR1 MNHNS, CDR2 SASEGT. Deletions cut 2 bases from V and 0 bases from J, with 5 bases between. The CDR3 sequence is CASSEQASNQPQHF. Here the CDR3 DNA reads TGTGCCAGCAGTGAACAGGCTAGCAATCAGCCCCAGCATTTT.

This chain connects TRBV2 to TRBJ1-6, with TRBD1 identical over 7 bases. Germline V lookup: CDR1 SNHLY, CDR2 FYNNEI. The ends lost 2 bases at V and 10 bases at J; junction bases unmatched: 5. CDR3 length: 14 amino acids. Written as DNA, the CDR3 is TGTGCCAGCAGTGAAATCAGGGGGAACTCACCCCTCCACTTT. Protein sequence: CASSEIRGNSPLHF. Using reference TRBV2 and TRBJ1-6 for the parts outside the CDR3, the full variable domain is EPEVTQTPSHQVTQMGQEVILRCVPISNHLYFYWYRQILGQKVEFLVSFYNNEISEKSEIFDDQFSVERPDGSNFTLKIRSTKLEDSAMYFCASSEIRGNSPLHFGNGTRLTVT.

The chain carries TRBV19 and TRBJ2-3; 9 bases are a match to TRBD1. V dropped 7 bases and J dropped 5; count of bases not matched to a gene: 4. The CDR3 is made up of 13 amino acids. The germline gives CDR1 LNHDA, CDR2 SQIVND (reference sequence). The CDR3 protein is CASNRGLEDTQYF. CDR3 in DNA: TGTGCCAGTAACAGGGGGCTAGAAGATACGCAGTATTTT.

The V and J genes are TRBV7-2 and TRBJ2-2, with 7 bases fitting TRBD2. The CDR3 spans 17 residues. Unmatched junction bases numbered 5, after V lost 1 base and J lost 0 bases. Germline values: CDR1 SGHTA, CDR2 FQGNSA. CDR3 in DNA: TGTGCCAGCAGCTTAGTTCCGGGACTATCGAACACCGGGGAGCTGTTTTTT. Amino acids: CASSLVPGLSNTGELFF.

The chain is built from TRBV19 and TRBJ1-2; no definite D call. CDR1 and CDR2 (germline): LNHDA, SQIVND (reference sequence). CDR3 length: 14 residues. Trimming took off 0 bases at V and 8 bases at J, with 13 bases between the two ends. The CDR3 DNA reads TGTGCCAGTAGTATAGATCAAGCAGGAGGGGGCTACACCTTC. Translating it yields CASSIDQAGGGYTF.

The chain employs TRBV10-3 and TRBJ2-6, with 9 positions matching TRBD1. CDR1 and CDR2 from the germline V gene are ENHRY and SYGVKD. CDR3 length: 18 residues. V was pared by 6 bases and J by 2 bases, with 11 bases of the junction left unmatched. The CDR3 DNA reads TGTGCCATCAGAGGACCGGGACAGGGCCTCACTGGGGCCAACGTCCTGACTTTC. Encoded protein: CAIRGPGQGLTGANVLTF.

The chain uses TRBV5-6 and TRBJ1-4; 8 positions match TRBD1. From germline, CDR1 is SGHDT and CDR2 YYEEEE. J lost 8 bases, V lost 8 bases, and 8 bases had no gene match. There are 13 residues in the CDR3. The CDR3 coding sequence is TGTGCCAGACGGACAGGGTTACGGGAAAAACTGTTTTTT. Translated: CARRTGLREKLFF.

The chain is built from TRBV28 and TRBJ2-5; TRBD1 is a possible D gene (5 bases). V lost 3 bases to trimming and J lost 1 base, with 18 bases between them. Germline V gene lookup returns CDR1 MDHEN and CDR2 SYDVKM. This CDR3 is 17 amino acids long. This chain's CDR3 is CASSLPPRRGFQETQYF. CDR3 bases: TGTGCCAGCAGTTTGCCCCCTAGAAGGGGCTTCCAAGAGACCCAGTACTTC.

The V call is TRBV20-1, the J call TRBJ1-1; D not resolved. This CDR3 comprises 11 residues. Trimming took off 5 bases at V and 11 bases at J, with 15 bases between the two ends. The germline V gene encodes CDR1 DFQATT and CDR2 SNEGSKA (reference sequence). This CDR3 reads CSAAVFGSAFF. The CDR3 DNA reads as TGCAGTGCTGCGGTCTTCGGGTCGGCTTTCTTT.

The chain links TRBV6-5 to TRBJ1-5; D gene uncertain. The germline V gene has CDR1 MNHEY and CDR2 SVGAGI. This CDR3 is 13 amino acids long. Trimming stripped 3 bases from V and 9 bases from J, with 12 bases between. This CDR3 reads CASSYVPGPPQHF. CDR3 nucleotide sequence: TGTGCCAGCAGTTATGTCCCAGGTCCGCCCCAGCATTTT.

The V call is TRBV5-1, the J call TRBJ2-2; 11 bases are a match to TRBD2. With 10 bases clipped from V and 1 base from J, the junction kept 3 bases outside the gene matches. In germline, CDR1 is SGHRS, CDR2 YFSETQ. The CDR3 length is 14 residues. The CDR3 spells CASGTSGNTGELFF. The DNA for the CDR3 is TGCGCCTCAGGGACTAGCGGGAACACCGGGGAGCTGTTTTTT. Variable domain in full (rest from reference TRBV5-1 and TRBJ2-2): KAGVTQTPRYLIKTRGQQVTLSCSPISGHRSVSWYQQTPGQGLQFLFEYFSETQRNKGNFPGRFSGRQFSNSRSEMNVSTLELGDSALYLCASGTSGNTGELFFGEGSRLTVL.